These T cell receptor beta chains were read from a single sample in a study of cytomegalovirus exposure and HLA in healthy donors. Clones were sequenced by immunoSEQ multiplex PCR, and TCRdb holds only the in-frame ones, with some missing. The sample has over 100,000 clones, about two thirds seen once. Sequenced input: PBMCs. Receptors were obtained from a man in his thirties or forties in good health and CMV-seropositive. Each CDR3 is given with its conserved first and last residue. A D gene is named only where the DNA matches it firmly. Some rows mark clone size as missing; the rest say once, few, many or name a class of expanded clone.

v_call: TRBV10-3
j_call: TRBJ1-1
clone_size: .
d_call: TRBD1
cdr3_aa: CAISDSETGSRTEAFF
cdr3_nt: TGTGCCATCAGTGATTCCGAGACAGGGTCGAGGACTGAAGCTTTCTTT

v_call: TRBV5-8
j_call: TRBJ2-1
clone_size: .
d_call: TRBD2
cdr3_aa: CAGGVRSREQFF
cdr3_nt: TGTGCCGGGGGGGTCCGGAGTCGAGAGCAGTTCTTC

v_call: TRBV30
j_call: TRBJ1-1
clone_size: .
d_call: .
cdr3_aa: CAWSIENTEAFF
cdr3_nt: TGTGCCTGGAGTATAGAGAACACTGAAGCTTTCTTT

v_call: TRBV5-1
j_call: TRBJ2-3
clone_size: .
d_call: TRBD2
cdr3_aa: CASSSDSGDGDTQYF
cdr3_nt: TGCGCCAGCAGCTCTGATAGCGGGGATGGTGATACGCAGTATTTT

v_call: TRBV5-1
j_call: TRBJ1-1
clone_size: few
d_call: .
cdr3_aa: CASSLGTGDEAFF
cdr3_nt: TGCGCCAGCAGCTTGGGGACCGGGGATGAAGCTTTCTTT

v_call: TRBV9
j_call: TRBJ1-5
clone_size: few
d_call: TRBD1
cdr3_aa: CASSVGTGGGNQPQHF
cdr3_nt: TGTGCCAGCAGCGTAGGCACAGGGGGCGGAAATCAGCCCCAGCATTTT

v_call: TRBV6-4
j_call: TRBJ2-1
clone_size: .
d_call: TRBD2
cdr3_aa: CASSPGGLAGAFKYNEQFF
cdr3_nt: TGTGCCAGCAGCCCCGGGGGGCTAGCGGGAGCATTTAAGTACAATGAGCAGTTCTTC

v_call: TRBV10-1
j_call: TRBJ2-7
clone_size: few
d_call: TRBD2
cdr3_aa: CASSETSGAYEQYF
cdr3_nt: TGCGCCAGCAGTGAAACGAGCGGGGCCTACGAGCAGTACTTC

v_call: TRBV13
j_call: TRBJ1-3
clone_size: few
d_call: .
cdr3_aa: CASSLGGGETGNTIYF
cdr3_nt: TGTGCCAGCAGCTTAGGAGGGGGGGAAACTGGAAACACCATATATTTT

v_call: TRBV5-4
j_call: TRBJ2-5
clone_size: .
d_call: .
cdr3_aa: CASSLDPGRETQYF
cdr3_nt: TGTGCCAGCAGCTTGGACCCAGGGCGAGAGACCCAGTACTTC

v_call: TRBV27
j_call: TRBJ2-2
clone_size: .
d_call: .
cdr3_aa: CASSPWTVNGELFF
cdr3_nt: TGTGCCAGCAGCCCATGGACAGTTAACGGGGAGCTGTTTTTT

v_call: TRBV5-1
j_call: TRBJ1-1
clone_size: .
d_call: .
cdr3_aa: CASSSLLQGNTEAFF
cdr3_nt: TGCGCCAGCAGCTCGTTATTGCAGGGGAACACTGAAGCTTTCTTT

v_call: TRBV5-4
j_call: TRBJ1-5
clone_size: .
d_call: .
cdr3_aa: CASSLDSQPQHF
cdr3_nt: TGTGCCAGCAGCCTAGATAGTCAGCCCCAGCATTTT

v_call: TRBV2
j_call: TRBJ1-2
clone_size: .
d_call: .
cdr3_aa: CASSARGDYGYTF
cdr3_nt: TGTGCCAGCAGTGCCCGCGGGGACTATGGCTACACCTTC

v_call: TRBV9
j_call: TRBJ2-3
clone_size: few
d_call: TRBD2
cdr3_aa: CASSVSGAAWDTQYF
cdr3_nt: TGTGCCAGCAGCGTGAGCGGGGCTGCGTGGGATACGCAGTATTTT

v_call: TRBV11-2
j_call: TRBJ2-5
clone_size: .
d_call: .
cdr3_aa: CASSLDGAGWSETQYF
cdr3_nt: TGTGCCAGCAGCTTAGATGGAGCTGGGTGGAGCGAGACCCAGTACTTC

v_call: TRBV30
j_call: TRBJ1-6
clone_size: .
d_call: .
cdr3_aa: CAWRAGASSYNSPLHF
cdr3_nt: TGTGCCTGGAGAGCAGGGGCCAGCTCCTATAATTCACCCCTCCACTTT

v_call: TRBV29-1
j_call: TRBJ1-2
clone_size: .
d_call: TRBD1
cdr3_aa: CSVPGQGATIRSNYGYTF
cdr3_nt: TGCAGCGTTCCTGGACAGGGGGCGACCATCCGGTCTAACTATGGCTACACCTTC

v_call: TRBV7-6
j_call: TRBJ2-1
clone_size: .
d_call: TRBD2
cdr3_aa: CASSLELADNEQFF
cdr3_nt: TGTGCCAGCAGCTTAGAACTAGCGGACAATGAGCAGTTCTTC

v_call: TRBV6-1
j_call: TRBJ2-7
clone_size: .
d_call: .
cdr3_aa: CASSEQLPGSSHEQYF
cdr3_nt: TGTGCCAGCAGTGAACAACTCCCAGGGTCGTCGCACGAGCAGTACTTC

v_call: TRBV10-3
j_call: TRBJ1-4
clone_size: once
d_call: .
cdr3_aa: CAISEWYREEQTNEKLFF
cdr3_nt: TGTGCCATCAGTGAGTGGTATCGAGAGGAGCAAACTAATGAAAAACTGTTTTTT

v_call: TRBV23-1
j_call: TRBJ1-3
clone_size: .
d_call: .
cdr3_aa: CASSQYRISGNTIYF
cdr3_nt: TGCGCCAGCAGTCAATACAGGATCTCTGGAAACACCATATATTTT

v_call: TRBV9
j_call: TRBJ1-2
clone_size: .
d_call: TRBD1
cdr3_aa: CASSVVETGGAVYGYTF
cdr3_nt: TGTGCCAGCAGCGTAGTTGAGACAGGGGGCGCTGTATATGGCTACACCTTC

v_call: TRBV6-1
j_call: TRBJ2-3
clone_size: few
d_call: TRBD1
cdr3_aa: CASSGQGVTDTQYF
cdr3_nt: TGTGCCAGCAGTGGACAGGGGGTCACAGATACGCAGTATTTT